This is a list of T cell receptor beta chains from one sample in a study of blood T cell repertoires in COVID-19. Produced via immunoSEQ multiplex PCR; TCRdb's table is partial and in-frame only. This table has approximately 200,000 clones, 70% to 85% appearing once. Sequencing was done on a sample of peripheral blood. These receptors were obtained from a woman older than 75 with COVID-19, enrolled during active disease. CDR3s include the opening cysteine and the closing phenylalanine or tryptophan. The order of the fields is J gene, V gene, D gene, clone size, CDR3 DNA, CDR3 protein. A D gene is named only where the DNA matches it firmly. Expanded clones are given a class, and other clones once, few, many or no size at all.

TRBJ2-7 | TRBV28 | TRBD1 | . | TGTGCCAGCAGTCGACAGGGTTTGTACGAGCAGTACTTC | CASSRQGLYEQYF
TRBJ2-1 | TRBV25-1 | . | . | TGTGCCAGCCCTATTCGGGTTGAGCAGTTCTTC | CASPIRVEQFF
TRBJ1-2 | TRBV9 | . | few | TGTGCCAGCAGCGTAGGGCTTACCTATGGCTACACCTTC | CASSVGLTYGYTF
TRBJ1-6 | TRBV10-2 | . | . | TGCGCCAGCAGGGGGACACCGCGGGATTCACCCCTCCACTTT | CASRGTPRDSPLHF
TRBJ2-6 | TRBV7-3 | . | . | TGTGCCAGCAGCCCGACGACAGGTGGCTTCTCTGGGGCCAACGTCCTGACTTTC | CASSPTTGGFSGANVLTF
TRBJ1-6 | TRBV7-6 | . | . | TGTGCCAGCAGCTTAGCGGGAGGGGGGGGTTCACCCCTCCACTTT | CASSLAGGGGSPLHF
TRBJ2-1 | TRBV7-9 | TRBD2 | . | TGTGCCAGCACCCCCCGACTAGCGTCCTCCTACAATGAGCAGTTCTTC | CASTPRLASSYNEQFF
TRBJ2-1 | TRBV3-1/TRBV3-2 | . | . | TGTGCCAGCAGCCAAGAGAATAGAGCTGGGCAGTTCTTC | CASSQENRAGQFF
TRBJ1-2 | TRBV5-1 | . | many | TGCGCCAGCAGCTTCGAGACACCGAACTATGGCTACACCTTC | CASSFETPNYGYTF
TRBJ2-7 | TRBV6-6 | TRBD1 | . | TGTGCCAGCAGTTCCCCGGACAGGGGGCTTAACTACGAGCAGTACTTC | CASSSPDRGLNYEQYF
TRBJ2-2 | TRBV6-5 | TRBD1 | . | TGTGCCAGCAGACCGGACAGGGGTTATACCGGGGAGCTGTTTTTT | CASRPDRGYTGELFF
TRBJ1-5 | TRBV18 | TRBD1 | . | TGTGCCAGCTCACCAAGGGACAGCCCGAATCAGCCCCAGCATTTT | CASSPRDSPNQPQHF
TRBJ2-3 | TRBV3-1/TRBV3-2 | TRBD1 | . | TGTGCCAGCAGCCAATGGGTTGGACAGGGCCCTACGCAGTATTTT | CASSQWVGQGPTQYF
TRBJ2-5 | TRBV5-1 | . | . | TGCGCCAGCAGCTTGGCCGGAGAGACCCAGTACTTC | CASSLAGETQYF
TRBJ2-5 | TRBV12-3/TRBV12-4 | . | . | TGTGCCAGCAGCTCCGTACTCCAAGAGACCCAGTACTTC | CASSSVLQETQYF
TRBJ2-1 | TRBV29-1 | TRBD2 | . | TGCAGCGCCTATCCTCTAGCGGGAGCGTACAATGAGCAGTTCTTC | CSAYPLAGAYNEQFF
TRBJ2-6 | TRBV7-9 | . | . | TGTGCCAGCAGCTTAGGGGTCGGGTCCGGGGCCAACGTCCTGACTTTC | CASSLGVGSGANVLTF
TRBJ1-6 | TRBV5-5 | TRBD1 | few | TGTGCCAGCAGCCCGGGACAGGGCTCACCCCTCCACTTT | CASSPGQGSPLHF
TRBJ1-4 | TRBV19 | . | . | TGTGCCAGTAGTATATGGCCCCCGGGAGAAAAACTGTTTTTT | CASSIWPPGEKLFF
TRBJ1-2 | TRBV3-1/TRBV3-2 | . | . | TGTGCCAGCAGCCAAGGCAGGAGTGCGGGGCGCAACTATGGCTACACCTTC | CASSQGRSAGRNYGYTF
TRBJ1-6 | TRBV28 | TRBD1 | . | TGTGCCAGCATCCCGGGACAGGGAGGATCACCCCTCCACTTT | CASIPGQGGSPLHF
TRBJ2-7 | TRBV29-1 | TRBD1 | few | TGCAGCGTTGATCGGCCGGGACAGGGTTCCGAGCAGTACTTC | CSVDRPGQGSEQYF
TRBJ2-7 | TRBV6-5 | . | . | TGTGCCAGCAACTCATACGAGCAGTACTTC | CASNSYEQYF
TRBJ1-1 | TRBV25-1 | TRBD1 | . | TGTGCCAGCAGTCGACAGGGTATTGGTGAAGCTTTCTTT | CASSRQGIGEAFF
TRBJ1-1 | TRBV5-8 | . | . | TGTGCCAGCACCGAAGGGGGACTGAACACTGAAGCTTTCTTT | CASTEGGLNTEAFF
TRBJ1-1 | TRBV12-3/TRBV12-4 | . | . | TGTGCCAGCAGTTTGGGGGAGGTCACTGAAGCTTTCTTT | CASSLGEVTEAFF
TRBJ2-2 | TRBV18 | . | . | TGTGCCAGCTCCCGGGACTCCTCTACGAACACCGGGGAGCTGTTTTTT | CASSRDSSTNTGELFF
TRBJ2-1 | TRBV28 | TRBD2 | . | TGTGCCAGCAGTTCCAATAGCGGGAGCTCCTACAATGAGCAGTTCTTC | CASSSNSGSSYNEQFF
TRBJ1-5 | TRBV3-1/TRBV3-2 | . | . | TGTGCCAGCAGCCCCCATGGCAATCAGCCCCAGCATTTT | CASSPHGNQPQHF
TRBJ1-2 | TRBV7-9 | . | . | TGTGCCAGCAGACCAACAGGGTCGGATGGCTACACCTTC | CASRPTGSDGYTF
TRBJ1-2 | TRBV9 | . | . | TGTGCCAGCAGCCCACAATCAGCTAACTATGGCTACACCTTC | CASSPQSANYGYTF
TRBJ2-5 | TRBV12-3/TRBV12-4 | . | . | TGTGCCAGCAGTTTTTCGGTCGTGGAGACCCAGTACTTC | CASSFSVVETQYF
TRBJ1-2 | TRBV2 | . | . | TGTGCCAGCAGTGAGAACAGGGCAGGCTATGGCTACACCTTC | CASSENRAGYGYTF
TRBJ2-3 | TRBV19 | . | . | TGTGCCAGTAGCTCTCCCCGGGGGTACACAGATACGCAGTATTTT | CASSSPRGYTDTQYF
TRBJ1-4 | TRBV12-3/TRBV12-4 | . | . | TGTGCCAGCAGACGAGAAGCTAATGAAAAACTGTTTTTT | CASRREANEKLFF
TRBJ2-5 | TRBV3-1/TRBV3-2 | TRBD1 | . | TGTGCCAGCAGCCACCAGACAGGGGCGGAGACCCAGTACTTC | CASSHQTGAETQYF
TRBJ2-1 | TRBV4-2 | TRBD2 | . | TGTGCCAGCACCGAGCGGGGTCGGAATGAGCAGTTCTTC | CASTERGRNEQFF
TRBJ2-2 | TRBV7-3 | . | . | TGTGCCAGCAGCCTCCTAAACACCGGGGAGCTGTTTTTT | CASSLLNTGELFF
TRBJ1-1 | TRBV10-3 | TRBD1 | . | TGTGCCATCAGTGCCCCGACAGGGCCCAGCACTGAAGCTTTCTTT | CAISAPTGPSTEAFF
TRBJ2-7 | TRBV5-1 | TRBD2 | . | TGCGCCAGCAGCTTACCGGGACTAGCCCCAGAGCAGTACTTC | CASSLPGLAPEQYF
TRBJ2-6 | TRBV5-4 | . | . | TGTGCCAGCAGCTTGCCGGGGGGCGCTGGGGCCAACGTCCTGACTTTC | CASSLPGGAGANVLTF
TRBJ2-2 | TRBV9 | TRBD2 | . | TGTGCCAGCAGCAAACTAGCGTCGGACACCGGGGAGCTGTTTTTT | CASSKLASDTGELFF
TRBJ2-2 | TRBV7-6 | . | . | TGTGCCAGCAGCCAAGGAACCTTAGGCCCCGGGGCCGGGGAGCTGTTTTTT | CASSQGTLGPGAGELFF
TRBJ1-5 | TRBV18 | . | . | TGTGCCAGCTCACCGGGGGGAAATAGCAATCAGCCCCAGCATTTT | CASSPGGNSNQPQHF
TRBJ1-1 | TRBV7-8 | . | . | TGTGCCAGCAGCGTTACAGGGATTCTAGTTGGTGAAGCTTTCTTT | CASSVTGILVGEAFF
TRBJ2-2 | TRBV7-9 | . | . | TGTGCCAGCAGCCCCGGACTTCCCCGAACCGGGGAGCTGTTTTTT | CASSPGLPRTGELFF
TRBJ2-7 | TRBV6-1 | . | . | TGTGCCAGCAGTGAAGCGGTCCGTCTTGCGCGGTGGCGCTACGAGCAGTACTTC | CASSEAVRLARWRYEQYF
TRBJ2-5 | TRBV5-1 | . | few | TGCGCCAGCAGCTTGGTGGGCCCCCAAGAGACCCAGTACTTC | CASSLVGPQETQYF
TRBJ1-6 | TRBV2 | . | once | TGTGCCAGCATTACCTCCTCAGGGGCGGGTGGATCACCCCTCCACTTT | CASITSSGAGGSPLHF
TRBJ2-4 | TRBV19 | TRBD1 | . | TGTGCCAGTAGTACTAACGACAGGGCGGTTTTGGCTAACATTCAGTACTTC | CASSTNDRAVLANIQYF
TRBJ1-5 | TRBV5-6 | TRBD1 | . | TGTGCCAGCAGCTCCTGGACAGGAGGTCAGCCCCAGCATTTT | CASSSWTGGQPQHF
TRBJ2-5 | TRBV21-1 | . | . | TGTGCCAGCAGCCACAGGGATTCCAAAGAGACCCAGTACTTC | CASSHRDSKETQYF
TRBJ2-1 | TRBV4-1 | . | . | TGCGCCAGCAGCCAAGGGCAGGTTACCTACAATGAGCAGTTCTTC | CASSQGQVTYNEQFF
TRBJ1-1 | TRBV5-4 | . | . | TGTGCCAGCAGTTCTTTTGAGGGACTCCGAGCTTTCTTT | CASSSFEGLRAFF
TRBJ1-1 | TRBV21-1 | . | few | TGTGCCAGCAGCAACAGGGTAGCTTTCTTT | CASSNRVAFF
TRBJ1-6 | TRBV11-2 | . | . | TGTGCCAGCAGCTTCCAGGGGCAGAATAATTCACCCCTCCACTTT | CASSFQGQNNSPLHF
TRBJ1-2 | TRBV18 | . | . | TGTGCCAGCTCACCAGATCAACAGGGAGACTATGGCTACACCTTC | CASSPDQQGDYGYTF
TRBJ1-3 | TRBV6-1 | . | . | TGTGCCAGCAGTGCCCTAGGACAGTTAGGAGGAAACACCATATATTTT | CASSALGQLGGNTIYF
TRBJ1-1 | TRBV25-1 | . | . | TGTGCCAGCGCCCCGGGACACCTAAACACTGAAGCTTTCTTT | CASAPGHLNTEAFF
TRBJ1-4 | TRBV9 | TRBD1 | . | TGTGCCAGCAGCGCCTCGTCCGGGACAGGGGGTTTTGAAAAACTGTTTTTT | CASSASSGTGGFEKLFF